These T cell receptor beta chains were read from a single sample in a study of a mutant IDH1 vaccine in newly diagnosed glioma. Sequenced by immunoSEQ multiplex PCR; TCRdb stores in-frame clones only, minus some. This sample has 82,000 or so clones, with around 85% found just once. For these TCRs, the target antigens are not known. Material: PBMCs, obtained from a glioma patient whose treatment included an IDH1 peptide vaccine. All receptors derive from a man between 25 and 39 years old with glioma. Some clones in this sample may be carry-over from other donors' samples. Both conserved end residues are part of each CDR3. The D gene is left open where the match is weak. Clone size is stated in some rows and not others, as once, few, many or a class when expanded.

d_call | clone_size | j_call | v_call | cdr3_aa | cdr3_nt
NA | NA | TRBJ2-7 | TRBV19 | CASSRVHSGFDEQYF | TGTGCCAGTAGTAGAGTACACTCGGGGTTCGACGAGCAGTACTTC
NA | NA | TRBJ2-2 | TRBV6-6 | CASSYYQGSGELFF | TGTGCCAGCAGTTACTATCAGGGTTCCGGGGAGCTGTTTTTT
TRBD1 | NA | TRBJ2-7 | TRBV18 | CASSQGGLPSYEQYF | TGTGCCAGCTCCCAAGGGGGCCTCCCCTCCTACGAGCAGTACTTC
NA | NA | TRBJ2-3 | TRBV7-9 | CASSGWDHTDTQYF | TGTGCCAGCAGCGGGTGGGACCACACAGATACGCAGTATTTT
TRBD2 | NA | TRBJ2-1 | TRBV28 | CASAGLAGGEQFF | TGTGCCAGCGCAGGACTAGCGGGAGGTGAGCAGTTCTTC
NA | NA | TRBJ1-2 | TRBV5-8 | CASSLGRRSGYTF | TGTGCCAGCAGCCTCGGACGTCGGAGTGGCTACACCTTC
NA | NA | TRBJ2-3 | TRBV30 | CAWRVGGTDTQYF | TGTGCCTGGAGGGTTGGGGGCACAGATACGCAGTATTTT
NA | NA | TRBJ1-1 | TRBV27 | CASSSRVGQGLNTEAFF | TGTGCCAGCAGTTCCCGCGTAGGGCAGGGACTGAACACTGAAGCTTTCTTT
TRBD2 | few | TRBJ2-2 | TRBV28 | CASSNWEGTGELFF | TGTGCCAGCAGCAATTGGGAGGGCACCGGGGAGCTGTTTTTT
NA | NA | TRBJ1-6 | TRBV30 | CAWTSEGLHNSPLHF | TGTGCCTGGACCTCCGAGGGGCTTCATAATTCACCCCTCCACTTT
NA | NA | TRBJ2-5 | TRBV7-3 | CASSQGPSRTQYF | TGTGCCAGCAGCCAGGGCCCCTCTCGGACCCAGTACTTC
NA | NA | TRBJ1-1 | TRBV7-2 | CASSSPLGESWDTEAFF | TGTGCCAGCAGCTCGCCTTTAGGGGAGTCATGGGACACTGAAGCTTTCTTT
NA | NA | TRBJ1-2 | TRBV6-6 | CASSYQEYGYTF | TGTGCCAGCAGTTACCAGGAGTATGGCTACACCTTC
NA | NA | TRBJ2-7 | TRBV7-6 | CASSLDIGTSYEQYF | TGTGCCAGCAGCTTAGACATAGGGACATCCTACGAGCAGTACTTC
NA | few | TRBJ2-3 | TRBV28 | CASSLSRVQDTQYF | TGTGCCAGCAGTTTATCTAGGGTTCAAGATACGCAGTATTTT
NA | few | TRBJ2-2 | TRBV5-4 | CASSSLPTGELFF | TGTGCCAGCAGCTCTTTACCCACCGGGGAGCTGTTTTTT
TRBD1 | NA | TRBJ2-7 | TRBV10-3 | CAIRRTGISYEQYF | TGTGCCATCAGGAGGACAGGGATCTCCTACGAGCAGTACTTC